The next 20 T cell receptor beta chains were all read from a single sample in a study of graft-versus-host responses after intestinal transplantation. Both intraepithelial and lamina propria lymphocytes were released by processing graft tissue. The assay was immunoSEQ multiplex PCR, and TCRdb's table has in-frame clones only and misses some. The table shows roughly 7,400 clones, with around three quarters occurring only once. This specimen was ileum tissue, taken roughly 240 days after intestinal transplantation. These receptor sequences come from a human patient who received an intestinal transplant, so some T cells may come from the graft donor.

The V and J genes are TRBV2 and TRBJ2-6; D unresolved. Trimming left V 6 bases short and J 0 bases short, with 12 bases between. The V gene's germline CDR1 is SNHLY and CDR2 FYNNEI. This CDR3 contains 16 residues. CDR3 coding DNA: TGTGCCAGCAGAGCATTCGAGACCTCTGGGGCCAACGTCCTGACTTTC. As protein: CASRAFETSGANVLTF.

The gene calls are TRBV6-1 and TRBJ2-2, with 10 positions matching TRBD1. The CDR3 spans 13 residues. J lost 6 bases, V lost 8 bases, and 3 bases had no gene match. In germline, CDR1 is MNHNS, CDR2 SASEGT. CDR3 residues: CASLDRGPGELFF. The CDR3 nucleotides are TGTGCCAGCCTCGACAGGGGGCCCGGGGAGCTGTTTTTT.

The chain recombines TRBV5-5 with TRBJ2-2, with 9 bases fitting TRBD1. The CDR3 has 17 residues. Germline CDR1 is SGHKS and CDR2 is YYEKEE (reference sequence). V lost 3 bases, J lost 2 bases, and 8 bases stayed unmatched. The CDR3 DNA follows: TGTGCCAGCAGCTGGGACAGGGTTCGACGTAACACCGGGGAGCTGTTTTTT. It is translated as CASSWDRVRRNTGELFF.

The V and J genes are TRBV30 and TRBJ1-1; D is unclear. Trimming removed 1 base from V and 4 bases from J, with 19 bases in between. From germline, CDR1 is GTSNPN and CDR2 SVGIG (reference sequence). The CDR3 runs to 16 residues. The CDR3 sequence is CAWSAGLSGLCTEAFF. Written as DNA, the CDR3 is TGTGCCTGGAGTGCGGGCCTCTCTGGCCTGTGCACTGAAGCTTTCTTT. The full variable domain, with the rest looked up from reference TRBV30 and TRBJ1-1, is SQTIHQWPATLVQPVGSPLSLECTVEGTSNPNLYWYRQAAGRGLQLLFYSVGIGQISSEVPQNLSASRPQDRQFILSSKKLLLSDSGFYLCAWSAGLSGLCTEAFFGQGTRLTVV.

The V call is TRBV4-2, the J call TRBJ1-4, with 10 bases matching TRBD1. The germline gives CDR1 LGHNA, CDR2 YNFKEQ. Losses at the gene ends were 5 bases for V and 8 bases for J; bases not matched to a gene: 11. The CDR3 totals 16 residues. The CDR3 bases are TGTGCCAGCAGCAAAGGCGGGGGGACAGGGGAAGAAAAACTGTTTTTT. Translated: CASSKGGGTGEEKLFF.

This chain connects TRBV9 to TRBJ2-2, with TRBD2 matching 11 bases. The CDR3 covers 14 residues. Germline CDR1 SGDLS, CDR2 YYNGEE. J lost 4 bases, V lost 5 bases, and 1 base had no gene match. The CDR3 DNA follows: TGTGCCAGCAGGACTAGCGGGGCCACCGGGGAGCTGTTTTTT. Translation gives CASRTSGATGELFF.

The rearrangement uses TRBV5-6 and TRBJ1-4, with D possibly TRBD1 on 5 matching bases. V was pared by 4 bases and J by 8 bases, with 21 bases between. The CDR3 is made up of 16 amino acids. Germline CDR1 SGHDT, CDR2 YYEEEE. The CDR3 region is CASSLGGARTGEKLFF. CDR3 bases: TGTGCCAGCAGCCTCGGTGGGGCGCGCACGGGCGAAAAACTGTTTTTT.

Only a few counts were recorded for this clone. The V gene is TRBV14, the J gene TRBJ2-2, with a weak D call TRBD1 (5 bases). Germline CDR1 SGHDN, CDR2 FVKESK. Between the trimmed V and J ends, which lost 2 bases and 4 bases, there was a span of 8 bases. This CDR3 is 14 amino acids long. CDR3 sequence reads: CASSQFQGTGELFF. CDR3 DNA: TGTGCCAGCAGCCAATTCCAGGGCACCGGGGAGCTGTTTTTT.

This clone appeared a few times. The CDR3 protein is CASSLDRYEQYV. DNA of the CDR3: TGTGCCAGCAGCTTGGATCGGTACGAGCAGTACGTC. The chain is built from TRBV21-1 and TRBJ2-7. TRBV21-1 is a recognized pseudogene. This CDR3 comprises 12 residues.

In its sample, this clone was seen a few times. V and J are TRBV29-1 and TRBJ2-2; D unresolved. V dropped 6 bases and J dropped 8 bases, with 22 bases sitting between them. The CDR3 spans 15 residues. The germline V gene has CDR1 SQVTM and CDR2 ANQGSEA. This CDR3 is CSVSPSVSPTGELFF. The CDR3 bases are TGCAGCGTGAGCCCATCAGTTTCTCCCACAGGGGAGCTGTTTTTT.

The chain couples TRBV19 to TRBJ2-2; D possibly corresponds to TRBD1 (5 bases). The germline CDR1 and CDR2 sequences are LNHDA and SQIVND (reference sequence). This CDR3 contains 15 residues. Trimming removed 3 bases at V and 6 bases at J, with 14 bases between. The CDR3 sequence: CASSISQGNAGELFF. The CDR3 coding sequence is TGTGCCAGTAGTATCTCTCAGGGAAATGCCGGGGAGCTGTTTTTT.

The rearrangement joins TRBV2 to TRBJ1-3; unclear D gene. The V gene lost 8 bases and the J gene lost 1 base, with 6 bases spanning the gap. From germline, CDR1 is SNHLY and CDR2 FYNNEI. This CDR3 region has 12 residues. The CDR3 reads CASESSGNTIYF. The DNA of the CDR3 is TGTGCCAGCGAAAGTTCTGGAAACACCATATATTTT.

This clone occurred once. The V call is TRBV5-8, the J call TRBJ1-2; a weak D match, TRBD1 (5 bases). The CDR3 sequence is 19 residues long. V was pared by 2 bases and J by 0 bases, with 23 bases between. CDR1 and CDR2 (germline): SGHTS, YDEGEE. DNA for the CDR3: TGTGCCAGCAGCTTTCTTACTTGGCAGGGCGCCTTAGCTAACTATGGCTACACCTTC. Its translation is CASSFLTWQGALANYGYTF.

The V gene is TRBV18, the J gene TRBJ1-4; D is uncertain. The CDR3 contains 16 residues. Trimming pared 6 bases from V and 2 bases from J, leaving 16 bases between. Germline CDR1 KGHSH, CDR2 LQKENI. This CDR3 reads CASSLDAGVTNEKLFF. The CDR3, as DNA: TGTGCCAGCTCGCTCGATGCCGGGGTGACTAATGAAAAACTGTTTTTT.

This clone came up a few times. V usage is TRBV5-4 and J usage is TRBJ2-6; D is ambiguous. The length of the CDR3 is 18 residues. V gave up 0 bases and J gave up 0 bases, with 13 bases separating them. Germline V CDR1 and CDR2: SGHNT, YYREEE (reference sequence). CDR3 sequence reads: CASSLALGSYSGANVLTF. CDR3 in DNA: TGTGCCAGCAGCTTGGCTCTAGGGTCGTACTCTGGGGCCAACGTCCTGACTTTC.

By share, this clone ranks as medium-sized. The V and J genes are TRBV25-1 and TRBJ2-1; TRBD1 agrees at 7 bases. Losses at the gene ends were 1 base for V and 2 bases for J; bases not matched to a gene: 5. Germline CDR1 MGHDK, CDR2 SYGVNS. The CDR3 has 16 residues. CDR3 bases: TGTGCCAGCAGTGAATCCTGGGACAGTACCTACAATGAGCAGTTCTTC. Translating gives CASSESWDSTYNEQFF.

The gene calls are TRBV19 and TRBJ2-5; TRBD2 aligns across 11 bases. V lost 5 bases and J lost 0; bases outside the gene matches: 8. Looked up from germline, CDR1 is LNHDA and CDR2 is SQIVND (reference sequence). The CDR3 has 17 residues. The CDR3 nucleotides are TGTGCCAGTAGTCCCCTGACTAGCGGGGCTTACCAAGAGACCCAGTACTTC. Encoded protein: CASSPLTSGAYQETQYF.

This clone has more than one count but fewer than ten. The V and J genes are TRBV27 and TRBJ2-7; the match to TRBD1 covers 7 bases. J lost 10 bases, V lost 4 bases, and 16 bases had no gene match. CDR3 length: 15 amino acids. Germline V gene lookup returns CDR1 MNHEY and CDR2 SMNVEV (reference sequence). The CDR3 is CASSSTTGDRVPQYV. Written as DNA, the CDR3 is TGTGCCAGCAGTTCGACTACCGGTGACAGGGTCCCTCAGTACGTC.

The chain uses TRBV14 and TRBJ1-6; D remains ambiguous. This CDR3 is 14 amino acids long. V was clipped by 1 base and J by 7 bases, with 8 bases between them. Germline loops: CDR1 SGHDN, CDR2 FVKESK. CDR3 protein: CASSQGRVNSPLHF. As DNA, the CDR3 is TGTGCCAGCAGCCAAGGACGGGTAAATTCACCCCTCCACTTT.

Worth noting for this clone: This likely came from a read error, as a far larger clone is one base away. The CDR3 loop reads CASSTQGGEQCV. CDR3 nucleotides: TGTGCCAGCAGCACCCAGGGTGGCGAGCAGTGCGTC. This rearrangement joins TRBV7-9 to TRBJ2-7; tentatively, D is TRBD1 (5 bases). The CDR3 length is 12 residues. In germline, CDR1 is SEHNR, CDR2 FQNEAQ (reference sequence).